The 21 T cell receptor beta chains given below trace back to one sample, sequenced in a study of identical twins. TCRdb re-derived calls from the 5' RACE reads in MiXCR, one entry per CDR3 protein. The sample carries 470,000 or so distinct CDR3 sequences, about 24% recorded once. This sample also appeared in a second study, on T cells expressing NK-cell markers.

Sequenced: CD4+ T cells sorted from blood. These receptor sequences come from a young woman in good health.

On this clonotype itself: The conserved closing phenylalanine or tryptophan is absent in this CDR3, likely reflecting a read error. The limits of the CDR3 on the DNA are not certain, so only TCRdb's listed CDR3 is given. This chain joins TRBV5-6 and TRBJ2-7; the table's D call, TRBD1, has no DNA check behind it. The CDR3 extends over 12 residues, inclusive of both ends. Germline CDR1 reads SGHDT; CDR2 reads YYEEEE. The chain's CDR3 is CASSLFGGAVRI.

The chain couples TRBV30 to TRBJ2-7; D call uncertain. Germline-derived CDR1 and CDR2 are GTSNPN and SVGIG (reference sequence). Trimming removed 1 base from V and 8 bases from J, with 12 bases in between. This CDR3 region has 12 residues. CDR3 coding DNA: TGTGCCTGGAGTGGAGGCAGCACTAAGCAGTACTTC. The encoded protein is CAWSGGSTKQYF.

V gene TRBV5-1 combines with J gene TRBJ2-5; 7 bases align to TRBD2. CDR1 SGHRS and CDR2 YFSETQ come from the germline V gene. CDR3 length equals 14 residues. V lost 2 bases to trimming and J lost 4 bases; unmatched junction nucleotides: 5. The CDR3 DNA reads as TGCGCCAGCAGCTTTGGAAGGGAGGGAGAGACCCAGTACTTC. Amino acid sequence: CASSFGREGETQYF.

This rearrangement joins TRBV11-2 to TRBJ1-1; D gene uncertain. Germline V gene lookup returns CDR1 SGHAT and CDR2 FQNNGV. The CDR3 covers 14 residues. The V and J ends lost 6 bases and 11 bases respectively, with 22 bases between them. The DNA of the CDR3 is TGTGCCAGCAGACTGGACCCTAGCCCTATGCGGGCTTTCTTT. It translates to CASRLDPSPMRAFF.

This clonotype was counted a few times. The V call is TRBV12-3 or TRBV12-4, the J call TRBJ2-1, with D unresolved. The CDR3 runs to 15 residues. With 5 bases removed from V and 0 bases from J, the gap between germline ends came to 11 bases. CDR3 coding DNA: TGTGCCAGCAGTCCTTTTAGAAGCTCCTACAATGAGCAGTTCTTC. Translation gives CASSPFRSSYNEQFF.

The gene calls are TRBV7-3 and TRBJ2-2; TRBD1 is a possible D gene (6 bases). The CDR3 covers 14 residues. The V gene's germline CDR1 is SGHTA and CDR2 FQGTGA. Trimming pared 6 bases from V and 4 bases from J, leaving 12 bases between. The chain's CDR3 is CASSIGQFTGELFF. In DNA form, the CDR3 reads TGTGCCAGCAGTATAGGACAGTTCACCGGGGAGCTGTTTTTT.

This clonotype was counted between two and nine times. This chain connects TRBV12-3 or TRBV12-4 to TRBJ2-7; no firm D call. The V end was cut by 3 bases, the J end by 3 bases, with 9 bases between. The CDR3 contains 13 residues. CDR3 amino acids: CASSFGSYYEQYF. The CDR3 region has the DNA TGTGCCAGCAGTTTCGGCAGCTACTACGAGCAGTACTTC.

This clonotype was picked up a small number of times. CDR3 DNA: TGTGCCAGCAGTTTCTATAGTAGCGGGATCCAAGAGACCCAGTACTTC. Its protein product is CASSFYSSGIQETQYF. The V call is TRBV12-3 or TRBV12-4, the J call TRBJ2-5; 8 nucleotides align to TRBD2. V shed 3 bases, J shed 1 base, and the junction held 7 bases outside the gene matches. This CDR3 contains 16 residues.

This clonotype was counted between two and nine times. CDR3 sequence (DNA): TGCGCCAGCAGCCCCGCGAGTGAGGGGCATGAGCAGTTCTTC. Translation: CASSPASEGHEQFF. V is TRBV5-1 and J is TRBJ2-1; D may match TRBD1 or TRBD2 (5 bases each). The CDR3 extends over 14 amino acids. Germline CDR1 and CDR2: SGHRS and YFSETQ. The ends were cut back, 4 bases at V and 8 bases at J, with 16 bases in the middle.

The chain recombines TRBV12-3 or TRBV12-4 with TRBJ1-2, with D perhaps TRBD1 (5 bases). The CDR3 is 13 amino acids. Trimming shortened V by 5 bases and J by 3 bases, and 10 bases separated the two germline ends. The CDR3 DNA reads as TGTGCCAGCAGTCCCCAGGGTTACTATGGCTACACCTTC. Translating gives CASSPQGYYGYTF.

A few counts support this clonotype. The chain combines TRBV20-1 with TRBJ2-1, with unresolved D. The V end was cut by 2 bases, the J end by 7 bases, with 12 bases between. The CDR3 runs 13 residues. Per germline, CDR1 DFQATT and CDR2 SNEGSKA (reference sequence). The DNA of the CDR3 is TGCAGTGCTAGAAGAGGCGGACCTAATGAGCAGTTCTTC. Protein: CSARRGGPNEQFF.

There are a few counts of this clonotype. No DNA is shown, since the ends of the CDR3 on it are uncertain; the CDR3 is the one TCRdb lists. This chain joins TRBV7-2 and TRBJ2-2. Germline CDR1 SGHTA, CDR2 FQGNSA. With termini counted, the CDR3 has 12 amino acids. CDR3 sequence: CASPRRAGELFF.

This clonotype was counted many times. The genes are TRBV3-1 and TRBJ2-2; TRBD2 is a possible D gene (6 bases). Germline loops: CDR1 LGHDT, CDR2 YNNKEL (reference sequence). The CDR3 is made up of 14 amino acids. Trimming shortened V by 4 bases and J by 0 bases, and 6 bases separated the two germline ends. The CDR3 region has the DNA TGTGCCAGCAGCCGGGACTCGAACACCGGGGAGCTGTTTTTT. Its translation is CASSRDSNTGELFF. Full variable domain (outside the CDR3, taken from reference TRBV3-1 and TRBJ2-2): DTAVSQTPKYLVTQMGNDKSIKCEQNLGHDTMYWYKQDSKKFLKIMFSYNNKELIINETVPNRFSPKSPDKAHLNLHINSLELGDSAVYFCASSRDSNTGELFFGEGSRLTVL.

This rearrangement joins TRBV29-1 to TRBJ2-7; no clear D. With 7 bases removed from V and 2 bases from J, the gap between germline ends came to 9 bases. From germline, CDR1 is SQVTM and CDR2 ANQGSEA. The CDR3 has 11 residues. CDR3 protein: CSAARAYEQYF. The CDR3 coding sequence is TGCAGCGCTGCCCGGGCCTACGAGCAGTACTTC.

The V gene is TRBV20-1, the J gene TRBJ2-7, with 7 bases lining up with TRBD1. CDR3 length: 11 amino acids. Trimming took 4 bases from V and 5 from J; bases not matched to a gene: 2. CDR1 is DFQATT and CDR2 is SNEGSKA in the germline V gene (reference sequence). CDR3 residues: CSAKGGHEQYF. For the CDR3, the DNA is TGCAGTGCTAAAGGGGGCCACGAGCAGTACTTC.

The CDR3 bases are TGTGCCAGCAGTTCGGCGGGAGCGCGAGATACGCAGTATTTT. It translates to CASSSAGARDTQYF. The J gene is TRBJ2-3, the V gene TRBV6-2 or TRBV6-3, with 7 bases lining up with TRBD2. The CDR3 contains 14 residues. The V gene's germline CDR1 is MNHEY and CDR2 SVGEGT. Trimming cost V 4 bases and J 5 bases; bases outside gene matches: 6.

V is TRBV9 and J is TRBJ2-3, with D possibly being TRBD2 (5 bases). The CDR3 loop spans 15 amino acids. The germline V gene encodes CDR1 SGDLS and CDR2 YYNGEE. V was cut by 0 bases and J by 6 bases, with 14 bases left in between. CDR3 residues: CASSVGFTRGDTQYF. In nucleotides, the CDR3 is TGTGCCAGCAGCGTAGGATTTACCCGAGGGGATACGCAGTATTTT.

This clonotype was seen more than once but under ten times. This chain connects TRBV6-5 to TRBJ2-4; D unclear. V was clipped by 2 bases and J by 2 bases, with 13 bases between them. CDR1 and CDR2 (germline): MNHEY, SVGAGI. The CDR3 totals 16 residues. CDR3 amino acids: CASSYHVSSTKNIQYF. CDR3 sequence (DNA): TGTGCCAGCAGTTACCACGTCTCGAGTACCAAAAACATTCAGTACTTC.

This clonotype has more than one count but fewer than ten. The genes are TRBV20-1 and TRBJ2-5; 10 bases align to TRBD1. The CDR3 runs to 19 residues. Germline V CDR1 and CDR2: DFQATT, SNEGSKA (reference sequence). J was trimmed by 2 bases and V by 5 bases; bases with no gene match: 20. In DNA form, the CDR3 reads TGCAGTGCTCTCCCCAACTTCGGGACAGGGGTCAGATTTCAAGAGACCCAGTACTTC. Protein: CSALPNFGTGVRFQETQYF.

This clonotype was counted only a few times. The chain's CDR3 is CASSQDPSNEQFF. The CDR3 region has the DNA TGTGCCAGCAGCCAAGACCCAAGCAATGAGCAGTTCTTC. The chain combines TRBV5-6 with TRBJ2-1; D unresolved. Germline lookup yields CDR1 SGHDT and CDR2 YYEEEE. This CDR3 is 13 amino acids long. Deletions cut 4 bases from V and 6 bases from J, with 11 bases between. Complete variable domain (other parts from reference TRBV5-6 and TRBJ2-1): DAGVTQSPTHLIKTRGQQVTLRCSPKSGHDTVSWYQQALGQGPQFIFQYYEEEERQRGNFPDRFSGHQFPNYSSELNVNALLLGDSALYLCASSQDPSNEQFFGPGTRLTVL.

The chain combines TRBV12-3 or TRBV12-4 with TRBJ2-1, with D possibly matching TRBD2 (5 bases). V was cut by 7 bases and J by 2 bases, with 12 bases left in between. The CDR3 has 14 residues. CDR3 protein: CASTEEATYNEQFF. The CDR3 DNA sequence: TGTGCCAGCACAGAGGAGGCAACCTACAATGAGCAGTTCTTC.